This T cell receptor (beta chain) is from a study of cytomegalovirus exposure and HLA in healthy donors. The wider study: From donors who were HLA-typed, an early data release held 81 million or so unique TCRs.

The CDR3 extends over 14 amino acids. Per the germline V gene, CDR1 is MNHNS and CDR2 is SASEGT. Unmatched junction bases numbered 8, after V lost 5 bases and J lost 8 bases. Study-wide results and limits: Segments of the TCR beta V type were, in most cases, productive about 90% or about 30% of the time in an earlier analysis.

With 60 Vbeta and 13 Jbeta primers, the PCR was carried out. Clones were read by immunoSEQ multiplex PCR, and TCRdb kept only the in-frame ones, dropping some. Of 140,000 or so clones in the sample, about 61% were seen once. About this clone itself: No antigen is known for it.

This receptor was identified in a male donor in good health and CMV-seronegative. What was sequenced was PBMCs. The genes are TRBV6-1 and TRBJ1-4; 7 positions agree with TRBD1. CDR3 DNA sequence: TGTGCCAGCAGTTCACGACAGGGTCGGGAAAAACTGTTTTTT. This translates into CASSSRQGREKLFF.